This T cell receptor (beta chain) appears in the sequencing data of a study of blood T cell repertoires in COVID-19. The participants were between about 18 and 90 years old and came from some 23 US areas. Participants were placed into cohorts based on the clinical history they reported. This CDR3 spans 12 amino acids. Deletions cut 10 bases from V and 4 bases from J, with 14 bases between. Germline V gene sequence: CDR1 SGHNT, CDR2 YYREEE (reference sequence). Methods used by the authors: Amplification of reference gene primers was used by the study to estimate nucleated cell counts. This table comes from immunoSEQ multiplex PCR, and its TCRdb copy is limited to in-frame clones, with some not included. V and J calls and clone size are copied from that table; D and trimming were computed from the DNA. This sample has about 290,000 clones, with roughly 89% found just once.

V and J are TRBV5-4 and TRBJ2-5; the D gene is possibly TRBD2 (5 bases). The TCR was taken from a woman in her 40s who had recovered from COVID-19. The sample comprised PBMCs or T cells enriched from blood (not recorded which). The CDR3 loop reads CAGSVFSETQYF. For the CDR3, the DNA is TGTGCCGGTAGCGTGTTTTCAGAGACCCAGTACTTC.